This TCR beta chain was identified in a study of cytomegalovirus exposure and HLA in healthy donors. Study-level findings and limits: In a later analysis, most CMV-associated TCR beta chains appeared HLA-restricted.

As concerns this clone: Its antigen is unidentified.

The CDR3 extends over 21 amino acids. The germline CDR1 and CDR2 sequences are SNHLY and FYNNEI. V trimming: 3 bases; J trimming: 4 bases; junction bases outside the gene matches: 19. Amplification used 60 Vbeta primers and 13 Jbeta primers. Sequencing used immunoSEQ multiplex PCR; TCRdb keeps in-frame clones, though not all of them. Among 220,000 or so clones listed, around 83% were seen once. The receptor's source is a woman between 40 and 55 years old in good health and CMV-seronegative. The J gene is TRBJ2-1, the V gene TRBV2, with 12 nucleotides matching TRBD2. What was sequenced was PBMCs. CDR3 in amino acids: CASSDPIGTGRTSGTYNEQFF. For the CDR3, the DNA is TGTGCCAGCAGTGACCCCATCGGGACAGGGAGGACTAGCGGGACTTACAATGAGCAGTTCTTC.